Here is one TCR beta chain with its context. No cognate antigen has been identified for it. Base qualities are not provided; no much larger clone lies one nucleotide away. The data were obtained in a study of blood T cell repertoires in COVID-19 (dated by TCRdb to 2020 to 2022). With respect to the entire study: Samples from collaborators originated in the United States, Italy and Spain and spanned both the acute and convalescent phases of COVID-19. Sample metadata almost always included a de-identified subject ID, COVID-19 status, age in years and sex. The samples were drawn from the first 160 participants of the ongoing ImmuneRACE study and from over 950 subjects provided by 6 global collaborators. The repertoires were released in a freely available public database meant as a resource for research on the immune response to SARS-CoV-2. The prospective study material was composed of cDNA or gDNA derived from T cells, B-cell-depleted T cells, or PBMCs. HLA class I and class II types, where available, came from metadata supplied by the sample provider rather than from assay-based typing. Deeply sampled blood TCRbeta repertoires from subjects exposed to, actively infected with, or recovered from COVID-19 were included in the dataset.

Collaborating institutions collected whole blood in K2EDTA tubes following their own protocols. For TCRbeta analysis, collaborators shipped samples in one of three forms: frozen whole blood, isolated PBMCs, or DNA extracted from either of those sample types. CDR1 MNHEY and CDR2 SVGEGT are derived from the germline V gene. Trimming costs V 5 bases and J 1 base, and their ends lie 17 bases apart. The CDR3 spans 16 residues, from the cysteine through the phenylalanine. Solely the CDR3 DNA is kept, with 48 bases framed from the first base. TCRbeta CDR3 regions were amplified from genomic DNA by means of the immunoSEQ Assay, a bias-controlled multiplex PCR. Per the source publication's procedure: Within the assay, amplification of reference gene primers was used to estimate how many nucleated cells each sample contained. Sequence reads were collapsed and filtered to measure the absolute abundance of every unique TCRbeta CDR3 rearrangement. For each sample, productive Simpson clonality was calculated by taking the square root of Simpson's diversity index across productive rearrangements. TCRdb took this table from immuneACCESS and kept in-frame rearrangements with V and J called. Such tables lack part of the clones; where checked against another copy, unresolved V genes explain under half of the gap, and the rest is unexplained. V, J and clone size were drawn from that table, and D and trimming were deduced from the DNA. For this sample the table gives fewer than 300,000 clones, of which 80% to 90% were detected only once. The top ten constitute 2.3% of the sample.

Beyond this particular receptor, the publication reports: Clinical and demographic metadata were provided uncurated, with the amount varying by source and participant.

The origin of this receptor is a woman aged 45-60 years with acute or convalescent COVID-19. In this chain, TRBV6-2 or TRBV6-3 is recombined with TRBJ2-5; tentative D gene TRBD2, with 6 bases matching. Sequencing used peripheral blood. The encoded CDR3 is CASSPGRGHAQETQYF. The base sequence is TGTGCCAGCAGTCCCGGGCGGGGTCACGCCCAAGAGACCCAGTACTTC.